The 16 T cell receptor beta chains given below trace back to one sample, sequenced in a study of T cell responses to AZD1222 COVID-19 vaccine. Data came from immunoSEQ multiplex PCR; TCRdb stores just in-frame clones and leaves some out. In the table there are some 170,000 clones, over 85% of which are singletons. The sample here was peripheral blood, taken on day 0 of AZD1222 vaccination. The receptor source for this set is an adult in good health.

The chain has TRBV6-4 and TRBJ1-2; D remains unclear. The germline gives CDR1 MRHNA, CDR2 SNTAGT. V lost 2 bases and J 8 bases, leaving 6 bases between the germline ends. The CDR3 is 11 residues long. CDR3 protein: CASSDTGGYTF. CDR3 nucleotides: TGTGCCAGCAGTGACACCGGGGGCTACACCTTC.

The CDR3 nucleotides read TGTGCCAGCAGTCCCGGGACACTTAGCACAGATACGCAGTATTTT. The encoded protein is CASSPGTLSTDTQYF. This chain joins TRBV25-1 and TRBJ2-3, with a weak D call TRBD1 (6 bases). Germline CDR1 reads MGHDK; CDR2 reads SYGVNS. Trimming shortened V by 5 bases and J by 0 bases, and 12 bases separated the two germline ends. CDR3 length: 15 residues.

This chain uses TRBV4-2 with TRBJ2-1; D unclear. CDR1 is LGHNA and CDR2 is YNFKEQ in the germline V gene. CDR3 length: 13 residues. Trimming removed 0 bases at V and 6 bases at J, with 6 bases between. DNA of the CDR3: TGTGCCAGCAGCCAAGAAGAAGGCAATGAGCAGTTCTTC. This encodes CASSQEEGNEQFF.

The rearrangement uses TRBV10-2 and TRBJ2-7; 10 nucleotides match TRBD2. The trim removed 0 bases at V and 7 bases at J, leaving 9 bases unmatched. CDR1 WSHSY and CDR2 SAAADI come from the germline V gene. The CDR3 loop spans 16 amino acids. The CDR3 DNA follows: TGCGCCAGCAGTGAGTCCTCAGCGGGAGGGCCCGGGGAGCAGTACTTC. Protein: CASSESSAGGPGEQYF.

This chain uses TRBV4-1 with TRBJ2-5; D unclear. Germline assignment: CDR1 MGHRA and CDR2 YSYEKL. The CDR3 contains 16 residues. Trimming stripped 1 base from V and 2 bases from J, with 14 bases between. Here the CDR3 reads CASSQVDRPPQETQYF. The CDR3 DNA follows: TGCGCCAGCAGCCAAGTTGACCGCCCACCACAAGAGACCCAGTACTTC.

The chain combines TRBV3-1 (or the pseudogene TRBV3-2) with TRBJ2-3; possibly TRBD2 for D (5 bases). CDR3 length: 17 amino acids. V was trimmed by 1 base and J by 2 bases, leaving 16 bases between them. The germline V gene encodes CDR1 LGHDT and CDR2 YNNKEL (reference sequence). The CDR3 loop reads CASSQVRSSTFTDTQYF. The CDR3 DNA reads TGTGCCAGCAGCCAAGTGAGGTCTAGCACATTCACAGATACGCAGTATTTT.

The chain employs TRBV6-5 and TRBJ1-2, with D maybe TRBD1 (5 bases). V dropped 7 bases and J dropped 8 bases, with 20 bases sitting between them. Germline-derived CDR1 and CDR2 are MNHEY and SVGAGI. CDR3 length: 14 amino acids. The CDR3 DNA reads as TGTGCCAGCACAGGTGACCGGGGCCTTGGGGGCTACACCTTC. Protein sequence: CASTGDRGLGGYTF.

The genes are TRBV30 and TRBJ2-3; TRBD2 aligns across 8 bases. The junction had 10 bases not matched to a gene; V was cut back by 2 bases and J by 3 bases. CDR3 length: 16 amino acids. From germline, CDR1 is GTSNPN and CDR2 SVGIG (reference sequence). The CDR3 loop reads CAWSRSGSKRTDTQYF. In DNA form, the CDR3 reads TGTGCCTGGAGTAGGAGCGGGAGTAAAAGAACAGATACGCAGTATTTT. Based on the CDR3 plus reference TRBV30 and TRBJ2-3, the full variable domain is SQTIHQWPATLVQPVGSPLSLECTVEGTSNPNLYWYRQAAGRGLQLLFYSVGIGQISSEVPQNLSASRPQDRQFILSSKKLLLSDSGFYLCAWSRSGSKRTDTQYFGPGTRLTVL.

The chain carries TRBV6-5 and TRBJ2-2; D is unresolved. This CDR3 contains 15 residues. Germline CDR1 reads MNHEY; CDR2 reads SVGAGI. V lost 2 bases to trimming and J lost 5 bases, with 12 bases between them. CDR3 residues: CASSYRTLGTGELFF. In nucleotides, the CDR3 is TGTGCCAGCAGTTACAGGACCCTTGGGACCGGGGAGCTGTTTTTT.

The chain couples TRBV3-1 (or the pseudogene TRBV3-2) to TRBJ2-1; 11 nucleotides align to TRBD2. J lost 7 bases, V lost 6 bases, and 5 bases had no gene match. There are 14 residues in the CDR3. Germline CDR1 is LGHDT and CDR2 is YNNKEL (reference sequence). CDR3 amino acids: CASRARLAGNEQFF. The CDR3, as DNA: TGTGCCAGCAGAGCTCGACTAGCGGGGAATGAGCAGTTCTTC.

This clone was recorded only once. This chain uses TRBV25-1 with TRBJ2-2, with 8 bases lining up with TRBD1. Per germline, CDR1 MGHDK and CDR2 SYGVNS. J gave up 2 bases and V 7 bases, and 6 bases lay outside the gene matches. The CDR3 consists of 15 residues. For the CDR3, the DNA is TGTGCCAGCAAGAGTCCAGGGGGCAACACCGGGGAGCTGTTTTTT. Protein product: CASKSPGGNTGELFF.

The chain couples TRBV6-4 to TRBJ1-5, with unresolved D. From germline, CDR1 is MRHNA and CDR2 SNTAGT. V was cut by 3 bases and J by 0 bases, with 6 bases left in between. CDR3 length equals 14 residues. The CDR3 sequence: CASSETSSNQPQHF. CDR3 sequence (DNA): TGTGCCAGCAGTGAGACAAGTAGCAATCAGCCCCAGCATTTT.

V gene TRBV19 combines with J gene TRBJ1-1, with a possible D match to TRBD1 (5 bases). V was clipped by 5 bases and J by 5 bases, with 18 bases between them. The V gene's germline CDR1 is LNHDA and CDR2 SQIVND (reference sequence). This CDR3 is built from 15 residues. The DNA of the CDR3 is TGTGCCAGTAGTTCGGGACCGACCCTGGGGACTGAAGCTTTCTTT. Protein sequence: CASSSGPTLGTEAFF.

The chain combines TRBV11-2 with TRBJ2-1; D may be TRBD2 (6 bases). There are 16 residues in the CDR3. Deletions cut 1 base from V and 1 base from J, with 11 bases between. Germline V CDR1 and CDR2: SGHAT, FQNNGV. As DNA, the CDR3 is TGTGCCAGCAGCTTAGGAGTCAGCGGGTCCTACAATGAGCAGTTCTTC. Translating gives CASSLGVSGSYNEQFF.

The chain has TRBV7-2 and TRBJ2-7, with D perhaps matching TRBD1 or TRBD2 (5 bases each). The CDR3 length is 14 residues. V lost 5 bases, J lost 3 bases, and 14 bases lay in between. Germline assignment: CDR1 SGHTA and CDR2 FQGNSA. Written as DNA, the CDR3 is TGTGCCAGCAGCCGGGACGTATCATTCTACGAGCAGTACTTC. Residues: CASSRDVSFYEQYF.

V is TRBV6-5 and J is TRBJ1-2, with D unclear. V was cut by 2 bases and J by 4 bases, with 8 bases left in between. Germline CDR1 MNHEY, CDR2 SVGAGI. The CDR3 totals 13 residues. CDR3 amino acids: CASSYGSAYGYTF. The CDR3 region has the DNA TGTGCCAGCAGTTACGGGTCCGCCTATGGCTACACCTTC.